The 13 T cell receptor beta chains below come from one sample, sequenced in a study of blood T cells in healthy people across ages. A sample-barcoded 5' primer and a J-beta primer mix were used in a second PCR of roughly 6 to 11 cycles. TCRdb analysed the 5' RACE reads with MiXCR anew, one entry per CDR3 protein. The sample holds around 790,000 distinct CDR3 sequences, around 45% seen once. Source material: blood. These receptors all come from a man between 60 and 75 years old in good health.

The chain recombines TRBV20-1 with TRBJ1-6; D remains unclear. Germline values: CDR1 DFQATT, CDR2 SNEGSKA (reference sequence). The CDR3 extends over 16 amino acids. Trimming stripped 0 bases from V and 5 bases from J, with 14 bases between. Here the CDR3 reads CSARDQSRVNNSPLHF. CDR3 in DNA: TGCAGTGCTAGAGATCAGTCTCGCGTTAATAATTCACCCCTCCACTTT.

The rearrangement joins TRBV29-1 to TRBJ2-6, with unresolved D. Trimming took 0 bases from V and 0 from J, leaving 9 bases between them. The CDR3 contains 16 residues. Germline-derived CDR1 and CDR2 are SQVTM and ANQGSEA. CDR3 sequence reads: CSVEDRVSSGANVLTF. The CDR3 DNA reads TGCAGCGTTGAAGATCGAGTCTCCTCTGGGGCCAACGTCCTGACTTTC.

Comments on this clonotype: This clone may be a read error of a much larger clone one base away. V is TRBV29-1 and J is TRBJ2-5; weak D call: TRBD1 (6 bases). The germline V gene has CDR1 SQVTM and CDR2 ANQGSEA. This CDR3 is built from 13 residues. DNA for the CDR3: TGCAGCGCGCGAACCGGGACATTTGAGACCCGGTACTTC. This sequence encodes CSARTGTFETRYF.

Regarding this clonotype: A much larger clone differs from this one at a single base, so this may be a read error. The chain has TRBV29-1 and TRBJ2-5, with 14 bases that match TRBD2. This CDR3 contains 15 residues. Germline-derived CDR1 and CDR2 are SQVTM and ANQGSEA. This CDR3 is CSVPGLAGGVETHYF. The CDR3 nucleotides are TGCAGCGTTCCAGGACTAGCGGGGGGCGTGGAGACCCACTACTTC.

This clonotype was counted many times. The V gene is TRBV3-1, the J gene TRBJ2-5; D may match TRBD1 or TRBD2 (5 bases each). The CDR3 loop spans 13 amino acids. The V gene's germline CDR1 is LGHDT and CDR2 YNNKEL (reference sequence). Trimming removed 8 bases at V and 3 bases at J, with 13 bases between. Written as DNA, the CDR3 is TGTGCCAGCTCCCCAGTGGGGGAAGAGACCCAGTACTTC. Translating it yields CASSPVGEETQYF.

This clonotype was observed a single time. The V and J genes are TRBV24-1 and TRBJ2-7; weak D call: TRBD1 (6 bases). Trimming stripped 7 bases from V and 6 bases from J, with 12 bases between. Germline values: CDR1 KGHDR, CDR2 SFDVKD. The CDR3 is made up of 12 amino acids. DNA for the CDR3: TGTGCCACCAGGGAAACAGGGTTCGAGCAGTACTTC. Translation: CATRETGFEQYF.

V and J are TRBV19 and TRBJ1-3, with D maybe TRBD1 (6 bases). Trimming stripped 4 bases from V and 1 base from J, with 11 bases between. Germline V gene sequence: CDR1 LNHDA, CDR2 SQIVND (reference sequence). CDR3 length: 15 amino acids. For the CDR3, the DNA is TGTGCCAGTAGTACAGGGGCCGCGTCTGGAAACACCATATATTTT. This gives the protein CASSTGAASGNTIYF.

The sample holds a few counts of this clonotype. The genes are TRBV20-1 and TRBJ2-1; D tentatively fits TRBD1 or TRBD2 (5 bases each). The CDR3 consists of 14 residues. The germline CDR1 and CDR2 sequences are DFQATT and SNEGSKA (reference sequence). V gave up 0 bases and J gave up 6 bases, with 12 bases separating them. The CDR3: CSARDSGRFNEQFF. CDR3 bases: TGCAGTGCTAGAGATTCGGGACGATTCAATGAGCAGTTCTTC.

The chain is built from TRBV4-3 and TRBJ1-1; D remains unclear. The ends were cut back, 3 bases at V and 1 base at J, with 21 bases in the middle. Germline-derived CDR1 and CDR2 are LGHNA and YSLEER. The CDR3 spans 18 residues. CDR3: CASSHEPHSLSRNTEAFF. As DNA, the CDR3 is TGCGCCAGCAGCCATGAGCCTCATTCTTTATCACGGAACACTGAAGCTTTCTTT.

At least ten counts were recorded for this clonotype. The rearrangement uses TRBV5-1 and TRBJ2-7, with 9 bases matching TRBD1. The V gene end was trimmed by 4 bases and the J gene end by 5 bases; junction bases not matched to a gene: 7. Germline V CDR1 and CDR2: SGHRS, YFSETQ. This CDR3 comprises 14 residues. The CDR3 is CASSKGQGGHEQYF. The DNA for the CDR3 is TGCGCCAGCAGCAAGGGACAGGGCGGCCACGAGCAGTACTTC.

The J gene is TRBJ2-7, the V gene TRBV5-1, with D possibly being TRBD2 (6 bases). Germline V lookup: CDR1 SGHRS, CDR2 YFSETQ. V was trimmed by 3 bases and J by 0 bases, leaving 13 bases between them. The CDR3 length is 15 residues. For the CDR3, the DNA is TGCGCCAGCAGCTGGGCACTAGCCAGCTCCTACGAGCAGTACTTC. It specifies CASSWALASSYEQYF.

The J gene is TRBJ1-2, the V gene TRBV7-2; D remains unclear. The germline gives CDR1 SGHTA, CDR2 FQGNSA. Deletions cut 5 bases from V and 2 bases from J, with 18 bases between. CDR3 length equals 16 residues. The CDR3 protein is CASSAASRRANYGYTF. The CDR3 DNA reads as TGTGCCAGCAGCGCCGCTAGCAGGAGGGCGAACTATGGCTACACCTTC. The entire variable domain, with the rest obtained from reference TRBV7-2 and TRBJ1-2, is as follows: GAGVSQSPSNKVTEKGKDVELRCDPISGHTALYWYRQSLGQGLEFLIYFQGNSAPDKSGLPSDRFSAERTGGSVSTLTIQRTQQEDSAVYLCASSAASRRANYGYTFGSGTRLTVV.

A remark on this clonotype: Relative to the germline gene, one junction end is altered; a read error may explain this. The chain employs TRBV27 and TRBJ2-5; a possible D gene is TRBD1 (6 bases). The CDR3 is 14 amino acids. Germline CDR1 reads MNHEY; CDR2 reads SMNVEV (reference sequence). Here the CDR3 reads CVSSPRDNQETQYF. The DNA of the CDR3 is TGTGTCAGCAGTCCCCGGGACAATCAAGAGACCCAGTACTTC.